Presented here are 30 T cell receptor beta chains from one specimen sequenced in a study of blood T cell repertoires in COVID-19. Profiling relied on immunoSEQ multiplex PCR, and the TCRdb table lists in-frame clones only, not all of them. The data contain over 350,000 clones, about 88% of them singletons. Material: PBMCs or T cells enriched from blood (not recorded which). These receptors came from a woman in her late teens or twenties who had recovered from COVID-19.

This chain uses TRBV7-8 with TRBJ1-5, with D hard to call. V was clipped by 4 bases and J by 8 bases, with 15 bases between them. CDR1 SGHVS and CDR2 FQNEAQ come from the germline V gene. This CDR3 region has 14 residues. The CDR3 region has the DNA TGTGCCAGCAGCTCTGAAACGTTACTTGAGCCCCAGCATTTT. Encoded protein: CASSSETLLEPQHF.

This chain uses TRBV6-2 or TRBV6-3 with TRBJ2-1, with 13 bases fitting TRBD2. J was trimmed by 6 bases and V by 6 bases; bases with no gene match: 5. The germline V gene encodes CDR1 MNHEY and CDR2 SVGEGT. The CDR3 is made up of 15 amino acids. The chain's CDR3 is CASSPRLAGGNEQFF. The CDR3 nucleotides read TGTGCCAGCAGCCCGAGACTAGCGGGGGGCAATGAGCAGTTCTTC.

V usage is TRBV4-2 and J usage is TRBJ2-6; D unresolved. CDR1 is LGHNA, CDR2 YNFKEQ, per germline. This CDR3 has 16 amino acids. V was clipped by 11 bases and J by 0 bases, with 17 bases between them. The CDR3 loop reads CAVRTRSSSGANVLTF. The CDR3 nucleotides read TGTGCCGTTCGAACGAGGTCAAGCTCTGGGGCCAACGTCCTGACTTTC.

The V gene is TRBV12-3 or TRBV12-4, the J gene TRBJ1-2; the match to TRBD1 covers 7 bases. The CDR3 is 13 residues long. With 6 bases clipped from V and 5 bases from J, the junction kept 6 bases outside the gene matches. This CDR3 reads CASREGQLYGYTF. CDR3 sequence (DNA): TGTGCCAGCAGGGAGGGACAGCTATATGGCTACACCTTC.

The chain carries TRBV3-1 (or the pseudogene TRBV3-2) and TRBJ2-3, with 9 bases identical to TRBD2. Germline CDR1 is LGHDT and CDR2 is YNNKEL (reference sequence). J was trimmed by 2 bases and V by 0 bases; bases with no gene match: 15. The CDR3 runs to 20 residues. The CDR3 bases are TGTGCCAGCAGCCAAGATCGTTTGACCATCGGCGGGGGGGACACAGATACGCAGTATTTT. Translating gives CASSQDRLTIGGGDTDTQYF.

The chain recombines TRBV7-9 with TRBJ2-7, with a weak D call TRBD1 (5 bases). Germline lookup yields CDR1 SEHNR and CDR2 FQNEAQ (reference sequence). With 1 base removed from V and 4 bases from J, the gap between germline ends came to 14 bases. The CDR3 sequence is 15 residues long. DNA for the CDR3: TGTGCCAGCAGCTTAGGGCAGGGTAGGTTGTACGAGCAGTACTTC. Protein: CASSLGQGRLYEQYF.

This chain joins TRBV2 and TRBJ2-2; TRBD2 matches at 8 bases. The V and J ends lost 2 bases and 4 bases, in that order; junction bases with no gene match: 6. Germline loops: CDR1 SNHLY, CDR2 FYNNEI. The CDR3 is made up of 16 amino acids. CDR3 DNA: TGTGCCAGCAGTGAAACAGCGGGGGACGTCACCGGGGAGCTGTTTTTT. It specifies CASSETAGDVTGELFF.

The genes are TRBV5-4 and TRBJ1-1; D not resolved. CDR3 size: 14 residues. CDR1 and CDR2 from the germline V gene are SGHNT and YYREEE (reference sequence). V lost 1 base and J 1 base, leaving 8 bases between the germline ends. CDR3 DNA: TGTGCCAGCAGCTTGCGGGAAGGGAACACTGAAGCTTTCTTT. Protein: CASSLREGNTEAFF.

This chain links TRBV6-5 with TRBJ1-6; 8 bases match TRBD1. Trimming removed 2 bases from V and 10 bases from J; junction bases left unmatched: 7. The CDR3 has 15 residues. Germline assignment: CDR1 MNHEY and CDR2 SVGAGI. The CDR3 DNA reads TGTGCCAGCAGTTACATCCTCAGGGGGCAATCACCCCTCCACTTT. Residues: CASSYILRGQSPLHF.

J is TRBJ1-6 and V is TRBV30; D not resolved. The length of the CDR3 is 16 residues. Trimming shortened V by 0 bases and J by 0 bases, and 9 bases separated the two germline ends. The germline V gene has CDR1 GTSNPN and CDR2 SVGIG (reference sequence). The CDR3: CAWSVPGSSYNSPLHF. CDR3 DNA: TGTGCCTGGAGTGTCCCGGGGAGCTCCTATAATTCACCCCTCCACTTT. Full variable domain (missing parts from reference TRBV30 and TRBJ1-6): SQTIHQWPATLVQPVGSPLSLECTVEGTSNPNLYWYRQAAGRGLQLLFYSVGIGQISSEVPQNLSASRPQDRQFILSSKKLLLSDSGFYLCAWSVPGSSYNSPLHFGNGTRLTVT.

Here the CDR3 reads CASSLGQFNRGLKRGSTDTQYF. CDR3 coding DNA: TGCGCCAGCAGCTTGGGGCAATTTAACAGGGGCCTGAAGCGCGGTAGCACAGATACGCAGTATTTT. The rearrangement links TRBV5-1 to TRBJ2-3; 7 bases are a match to TRBD1. From germline, CDR1 is SGHRS and CDR2 YFSETQ. V shed 0 bases, J shed 0 bases, and the junction held 22 bases outside the gene matches. The CDR3 sequence is 22 residues long.

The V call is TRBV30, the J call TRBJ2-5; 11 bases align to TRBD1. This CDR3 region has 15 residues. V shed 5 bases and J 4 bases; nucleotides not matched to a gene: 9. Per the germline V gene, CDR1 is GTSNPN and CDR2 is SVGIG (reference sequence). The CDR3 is CAWAGGGTGGETQYF. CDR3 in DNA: TGTGCCTGGGCAGGGGGAGGGACAGGGGGAGAGACCCAGTACTTC.

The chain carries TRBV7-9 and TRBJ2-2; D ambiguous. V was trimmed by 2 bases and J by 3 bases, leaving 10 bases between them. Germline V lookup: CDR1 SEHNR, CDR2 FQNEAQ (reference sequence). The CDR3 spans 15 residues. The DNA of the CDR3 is TGTGCCAGCAGCTTATTCCGCCAGTACACCGGGGAGCTGTTTTTT. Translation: CASSLFRQYTGELFF.

DNA for the CDR3: TGTGCCAGCAGCTTAGTTGGCGGAAGCTACGAGCAGTACTTC. As protein: CASSLVGGSYEQYF. The chain employs TRBV7-3 and TRBJ2-7; no definite D call. Trimming removed 2 bases at V and 3 bases at J, with 11 bases between. Germline V gene sequence: CDR1 SGHTA, CDR2 FQGTGA. The CDR3 extends over 14 amino acids.

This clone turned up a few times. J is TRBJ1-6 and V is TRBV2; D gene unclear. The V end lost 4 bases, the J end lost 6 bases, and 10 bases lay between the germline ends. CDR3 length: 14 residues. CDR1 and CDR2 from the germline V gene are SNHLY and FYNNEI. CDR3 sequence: CASSVGPINSPLHF. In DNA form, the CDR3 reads TGTGCCAGCAGTGTTGGGCCGATTAATTCACCCCTCCACTTT.

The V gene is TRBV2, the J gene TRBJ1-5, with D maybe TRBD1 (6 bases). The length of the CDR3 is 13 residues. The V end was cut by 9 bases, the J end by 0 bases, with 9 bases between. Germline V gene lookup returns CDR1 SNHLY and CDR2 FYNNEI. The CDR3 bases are TGTGCCAGAGGGACAAATAGCAATCAGCCCCAGCATTTT. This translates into CARGTNSNQPQHF.

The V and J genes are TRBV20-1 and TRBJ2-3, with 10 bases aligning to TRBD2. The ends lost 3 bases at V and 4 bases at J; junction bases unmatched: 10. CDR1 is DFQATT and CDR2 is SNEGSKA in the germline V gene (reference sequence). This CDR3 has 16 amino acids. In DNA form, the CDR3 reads TGCAGTGCTAGTATCAGCGGGGGGGTTTCGTCAGATACGCAGTATTTT. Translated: CSASISGGVSSDTQYF.

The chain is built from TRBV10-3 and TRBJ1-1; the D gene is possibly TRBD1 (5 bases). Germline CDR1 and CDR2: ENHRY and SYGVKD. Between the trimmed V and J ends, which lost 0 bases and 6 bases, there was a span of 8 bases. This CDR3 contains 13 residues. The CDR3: CAISESGGAEAFF. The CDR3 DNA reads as TGTGCCATCAGTGAGTCGGGGGGAGCTGAAGCTTTCTTT.

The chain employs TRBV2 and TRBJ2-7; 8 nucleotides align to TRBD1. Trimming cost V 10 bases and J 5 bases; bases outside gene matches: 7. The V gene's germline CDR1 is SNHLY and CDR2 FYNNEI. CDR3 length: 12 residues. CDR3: CATHDRGNEQYF. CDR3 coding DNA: TGTGCCACTCATGACAGGGGCAACGAGCAGTACTTC.

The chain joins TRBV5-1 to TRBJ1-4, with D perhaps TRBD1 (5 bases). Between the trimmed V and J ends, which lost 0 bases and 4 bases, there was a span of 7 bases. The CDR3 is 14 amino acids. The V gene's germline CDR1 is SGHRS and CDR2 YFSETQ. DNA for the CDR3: TGCGCCAGCAGCTTGGGCAGGGATAATGAAAAACTGTTTTTT. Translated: CASSLGRDNEKLFF.

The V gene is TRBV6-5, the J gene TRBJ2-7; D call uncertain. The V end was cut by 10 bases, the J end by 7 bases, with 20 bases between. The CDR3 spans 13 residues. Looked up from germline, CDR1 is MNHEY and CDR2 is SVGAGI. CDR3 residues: CAIDLLPGQEQYF. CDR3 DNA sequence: TGTGCCATCGACCTTTTACCAGGTCAAGAGCAGTACTTC.

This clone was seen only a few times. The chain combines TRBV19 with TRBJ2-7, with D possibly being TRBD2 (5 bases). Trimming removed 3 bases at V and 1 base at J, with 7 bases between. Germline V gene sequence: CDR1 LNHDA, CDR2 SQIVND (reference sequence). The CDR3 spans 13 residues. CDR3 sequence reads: CASSMEVSYEQYF. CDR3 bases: TGTGCCAGTAGTATGGAGGTGTCCTACGAGCAGTACTTC.

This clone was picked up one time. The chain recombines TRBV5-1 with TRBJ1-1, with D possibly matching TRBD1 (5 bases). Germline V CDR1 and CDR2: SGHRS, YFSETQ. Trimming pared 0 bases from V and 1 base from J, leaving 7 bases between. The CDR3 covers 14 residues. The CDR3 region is CASSLAQENTEAFF. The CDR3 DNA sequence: TGCGCCAGCAGCTTGGCACAGGAGAACACTGAAGCTTTCTTT.

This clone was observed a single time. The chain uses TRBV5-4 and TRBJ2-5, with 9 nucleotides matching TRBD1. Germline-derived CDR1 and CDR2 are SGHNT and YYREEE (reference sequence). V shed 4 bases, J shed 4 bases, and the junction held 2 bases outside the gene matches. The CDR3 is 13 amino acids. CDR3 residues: CASSRTGAETQYF. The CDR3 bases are TGTGCCAGCAGCCGGACAGGGGCAGAGACCCAGTACTTC. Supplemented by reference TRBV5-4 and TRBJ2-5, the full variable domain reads ETGVTQSPTHLIKTRGQQVTLRCSSQSGHNTVSWYQQALGQGPQFIFQYYREEENGRGNFPPRFSGLQFPNYSSELNVNALELDDSALYLCASSRTGAETQYFGPGTRLLVL.

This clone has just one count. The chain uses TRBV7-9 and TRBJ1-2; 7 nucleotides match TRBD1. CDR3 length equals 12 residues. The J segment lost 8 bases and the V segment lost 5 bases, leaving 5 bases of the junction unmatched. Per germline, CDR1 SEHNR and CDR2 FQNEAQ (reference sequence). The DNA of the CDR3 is TGTGCCAGCAGCGGCGGGACAGAAGGCTACACCTTC. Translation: CASSGGTEGYTF.

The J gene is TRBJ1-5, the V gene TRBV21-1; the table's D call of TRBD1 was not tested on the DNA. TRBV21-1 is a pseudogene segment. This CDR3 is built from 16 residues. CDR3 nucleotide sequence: TGTGCCAGCAGCAAAGAGTCCAGGGGACCTAATCAGCCCCAGCATTTT. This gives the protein CASSKESRGPNQPQHF.

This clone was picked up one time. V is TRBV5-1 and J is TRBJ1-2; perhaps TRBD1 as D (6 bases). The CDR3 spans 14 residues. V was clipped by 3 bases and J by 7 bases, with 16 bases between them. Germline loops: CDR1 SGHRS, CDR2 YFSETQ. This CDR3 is CASSSRILGGGYTF. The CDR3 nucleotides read TGCGCCAGCAGCTCCAGGATCCTAGGGGGTGGCTACACCTTC.

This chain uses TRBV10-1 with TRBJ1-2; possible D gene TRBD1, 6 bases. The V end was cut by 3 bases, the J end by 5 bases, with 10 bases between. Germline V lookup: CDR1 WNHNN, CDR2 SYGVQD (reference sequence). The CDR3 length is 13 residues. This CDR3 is CASSDSGAYGYTF. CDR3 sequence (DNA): TGCGCCAGCAGTGACTCAGGGGCTTATGGCTACACCTTC.

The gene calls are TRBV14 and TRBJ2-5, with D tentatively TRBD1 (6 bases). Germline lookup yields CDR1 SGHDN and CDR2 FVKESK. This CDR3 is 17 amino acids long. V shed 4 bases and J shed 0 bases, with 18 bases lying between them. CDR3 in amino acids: CASSPRGPGDHQETQYF. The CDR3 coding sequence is TGTGCCAGCAGCCCTCGGGGTCCAGGGGACCACCAAGAGACCCAGTACTTC.

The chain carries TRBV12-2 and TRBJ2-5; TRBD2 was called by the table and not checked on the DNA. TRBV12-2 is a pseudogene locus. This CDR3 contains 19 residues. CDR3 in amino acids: CASRLASESGLCVRETQYF. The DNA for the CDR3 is TGTGCAAGTCGCTTAGCGTCGGAATCGGGGTTGTGTGTCCGAGAGACCCAGTACTTC.